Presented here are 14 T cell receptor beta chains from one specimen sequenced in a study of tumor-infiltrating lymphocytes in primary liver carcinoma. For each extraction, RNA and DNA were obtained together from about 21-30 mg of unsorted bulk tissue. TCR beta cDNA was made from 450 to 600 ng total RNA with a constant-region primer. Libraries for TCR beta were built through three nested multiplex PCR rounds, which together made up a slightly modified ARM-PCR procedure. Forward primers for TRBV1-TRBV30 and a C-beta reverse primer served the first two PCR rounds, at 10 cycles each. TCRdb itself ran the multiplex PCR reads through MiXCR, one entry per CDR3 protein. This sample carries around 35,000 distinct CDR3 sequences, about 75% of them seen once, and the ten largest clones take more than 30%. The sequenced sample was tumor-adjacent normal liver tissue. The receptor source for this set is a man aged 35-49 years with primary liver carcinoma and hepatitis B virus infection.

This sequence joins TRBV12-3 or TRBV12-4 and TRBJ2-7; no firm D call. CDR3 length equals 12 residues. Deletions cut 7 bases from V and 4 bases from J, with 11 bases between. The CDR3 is CASNFGRYEQYF. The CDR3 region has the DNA TGTGCCAGCAATTTCGGACGATACGAGCAGTACTTC.

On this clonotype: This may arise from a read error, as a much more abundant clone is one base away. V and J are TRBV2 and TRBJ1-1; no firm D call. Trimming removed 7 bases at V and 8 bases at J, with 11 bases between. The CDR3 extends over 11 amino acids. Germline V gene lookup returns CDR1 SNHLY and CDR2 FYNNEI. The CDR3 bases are TGTGCCAGCACCAACTGGGCAGAAGCTTTCTTT. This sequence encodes CASTNWAEAFF.

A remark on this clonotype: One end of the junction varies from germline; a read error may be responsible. CDR3 DNA: TGTGCCAGCAGCCCTGGACGGCGATCCTATGAGCGGTACTTC. The encoded protein is CASSPGRRSYERYF. The V gene is TRBV11-1, the J gene TRBJ2-7; D call uncertain. CDR1 is SGHAT, CDR2 FQDESV, per germline (reference sequence). The CDR3 is 14 residues long.

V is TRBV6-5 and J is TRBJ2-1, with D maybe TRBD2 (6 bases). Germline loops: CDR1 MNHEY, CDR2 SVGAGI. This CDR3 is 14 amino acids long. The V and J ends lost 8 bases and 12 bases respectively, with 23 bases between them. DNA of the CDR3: TGTGCCAGCGGTCAAGTCGGGGGAGTGGTTGGGCAGTTCTTC. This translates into CASGQVGGVVGQFF.

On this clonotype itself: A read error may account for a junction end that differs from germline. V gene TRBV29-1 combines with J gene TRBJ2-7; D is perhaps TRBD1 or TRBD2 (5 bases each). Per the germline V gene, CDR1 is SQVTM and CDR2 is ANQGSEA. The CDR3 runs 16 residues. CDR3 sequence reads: CSTMTSGTATPYEQCF. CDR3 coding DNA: TGCAGCACCATGACATCCGGGACCGCCACTCCCTACGAGCAGTGCTTC.

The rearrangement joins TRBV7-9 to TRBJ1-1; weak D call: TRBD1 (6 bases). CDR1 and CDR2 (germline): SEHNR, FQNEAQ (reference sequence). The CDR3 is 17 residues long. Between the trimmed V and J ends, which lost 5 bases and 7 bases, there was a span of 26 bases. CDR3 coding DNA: TGTGCCAGCAGCCCCAGCGGGGCCAGGGGCCCCCAAAGTGAAGCTTTCTTT. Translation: CASSPSGARGPQSEAFF.

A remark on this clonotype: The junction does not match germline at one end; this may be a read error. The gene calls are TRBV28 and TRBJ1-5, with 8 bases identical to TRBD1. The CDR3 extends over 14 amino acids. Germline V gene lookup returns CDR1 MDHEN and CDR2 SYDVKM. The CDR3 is CASWPTGASQPKHF. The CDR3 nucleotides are TGTGCCAGCTGGCCGACAGGGGCTTCCCAGCCCAAGCATTTT.

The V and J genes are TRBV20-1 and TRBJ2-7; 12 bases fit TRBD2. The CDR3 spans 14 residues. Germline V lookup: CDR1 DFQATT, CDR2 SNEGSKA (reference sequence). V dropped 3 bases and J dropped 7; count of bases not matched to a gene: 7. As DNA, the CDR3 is TGCAGTGCTAGTTTGCTAGCGGGAGGGTCTGAGCAGTACTTC. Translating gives CSASLLAGGSEQYF.

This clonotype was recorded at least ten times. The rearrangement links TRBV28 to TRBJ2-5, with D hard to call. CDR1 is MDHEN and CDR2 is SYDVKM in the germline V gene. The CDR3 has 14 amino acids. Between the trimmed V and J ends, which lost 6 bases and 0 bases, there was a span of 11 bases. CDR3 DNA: TGTGCCAGCAGCCCTGAGGCGTACCAAGAGACCCAGTACTTC. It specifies CASSPEAYQETQYF.

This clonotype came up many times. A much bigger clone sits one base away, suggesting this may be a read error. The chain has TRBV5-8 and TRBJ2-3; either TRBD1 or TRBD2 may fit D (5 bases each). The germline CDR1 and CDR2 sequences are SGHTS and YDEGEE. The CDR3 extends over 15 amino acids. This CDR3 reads CATTLGERNTDTRYF. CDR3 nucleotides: TGTGCCACTACCCTGGGGGAGCGTAACACAGATACGCGGTATTTT. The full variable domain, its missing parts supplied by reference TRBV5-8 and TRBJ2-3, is EAGVTQSPTHLIKTRGQQATLRCSPISGHTSVYWYQQALGLGLQFLLWYDEGEERNRGNFPPRFSGRQFPNYSSELNVNALELEDSALYLCATTLGERNTDTRYFGPGTRLTVL.

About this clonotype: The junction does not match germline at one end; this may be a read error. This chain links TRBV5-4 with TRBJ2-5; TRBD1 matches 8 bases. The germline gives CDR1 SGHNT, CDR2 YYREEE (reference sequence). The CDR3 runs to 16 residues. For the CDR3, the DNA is TGTGCCAGCAGCGGAATCACAGGGGGGAGGATGGAGACCCAGTATTTC. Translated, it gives CASSGITGGRMETQYF.

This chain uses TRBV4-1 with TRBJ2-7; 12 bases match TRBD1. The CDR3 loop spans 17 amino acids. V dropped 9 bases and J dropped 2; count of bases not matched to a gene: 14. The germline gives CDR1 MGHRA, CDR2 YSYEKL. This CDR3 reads CASSNRDRGLSPYEQYF. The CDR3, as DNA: TGCGCCAGTAGCAATCGGGACAGGGGGCTATCCCCCTACGAGCAGTACTTC.

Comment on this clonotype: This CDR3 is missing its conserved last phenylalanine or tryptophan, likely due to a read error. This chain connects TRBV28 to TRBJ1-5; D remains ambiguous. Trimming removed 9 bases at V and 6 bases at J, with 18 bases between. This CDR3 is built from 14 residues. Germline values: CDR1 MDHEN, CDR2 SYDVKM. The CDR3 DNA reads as TGTGCCAGTAGGCTCACAGTGTCGACTCAGCCCCAGCATTAT. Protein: CASRLTVSTQPQHY.

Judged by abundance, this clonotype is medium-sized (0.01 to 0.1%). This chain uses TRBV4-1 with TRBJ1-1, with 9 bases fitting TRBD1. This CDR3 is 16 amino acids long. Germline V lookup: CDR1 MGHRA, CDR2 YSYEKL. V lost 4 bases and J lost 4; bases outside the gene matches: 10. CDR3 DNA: TGCGCCAGCAGCCTTGACAGGGGGACGACGGGCACTGAAGCTTTCTTT. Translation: CASSLDRGTTGTEAFF.